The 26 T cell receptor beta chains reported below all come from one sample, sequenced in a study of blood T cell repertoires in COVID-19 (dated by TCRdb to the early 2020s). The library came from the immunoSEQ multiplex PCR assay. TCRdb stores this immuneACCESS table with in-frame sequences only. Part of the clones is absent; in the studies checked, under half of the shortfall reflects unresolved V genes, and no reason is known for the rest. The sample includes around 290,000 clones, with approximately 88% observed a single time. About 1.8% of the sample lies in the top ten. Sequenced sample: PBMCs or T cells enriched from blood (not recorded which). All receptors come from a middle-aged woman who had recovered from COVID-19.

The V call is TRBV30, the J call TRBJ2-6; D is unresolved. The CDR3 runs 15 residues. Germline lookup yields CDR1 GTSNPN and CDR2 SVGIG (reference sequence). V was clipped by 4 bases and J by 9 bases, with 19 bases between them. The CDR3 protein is CAWNGQRLKSNVLTF. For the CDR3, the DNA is TGTGCCTGGAATGGTCAGAGACTTAAGAGCAACGTCCTGACTTTC.

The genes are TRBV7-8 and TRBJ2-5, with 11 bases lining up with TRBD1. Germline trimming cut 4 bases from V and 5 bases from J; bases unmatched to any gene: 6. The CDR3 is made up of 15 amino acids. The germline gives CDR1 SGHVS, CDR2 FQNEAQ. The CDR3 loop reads CASSSWDRGIETQYF. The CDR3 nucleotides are TGTGCCAGCAGCTCCTGGGACAGGGGGATTGAGACCCAGTACTTC.

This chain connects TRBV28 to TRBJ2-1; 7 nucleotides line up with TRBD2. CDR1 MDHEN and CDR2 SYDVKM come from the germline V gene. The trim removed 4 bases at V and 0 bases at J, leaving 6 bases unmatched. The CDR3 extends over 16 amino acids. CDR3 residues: CASSSTGGPSYNEQFF. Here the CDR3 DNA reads TGTGCCAGCAGTTCAACGGGGGGACCCTCCTACAATGAGCAGTTCTTC.

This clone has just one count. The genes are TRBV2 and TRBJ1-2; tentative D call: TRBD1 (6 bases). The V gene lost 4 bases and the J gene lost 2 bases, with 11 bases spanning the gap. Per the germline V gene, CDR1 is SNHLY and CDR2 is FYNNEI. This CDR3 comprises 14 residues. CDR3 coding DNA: TGTGCCAGCAGTGTCTCCGGACAGAACTATGGCTACACCTTC. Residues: CASSVSGQNYGYTF.

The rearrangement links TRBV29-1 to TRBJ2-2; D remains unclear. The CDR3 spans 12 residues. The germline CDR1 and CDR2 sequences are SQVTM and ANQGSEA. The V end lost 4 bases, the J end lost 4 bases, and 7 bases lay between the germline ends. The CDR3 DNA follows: TGCAGCGTTGCCGGTTCCACCGGGGAGCTGTTTTTT. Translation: CSVAGSTGELFF.

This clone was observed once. The chain's CDR3 is CASSLYGTENNEKLFF. In nucleotides, the CDR3 is TGTGCCAGCTCACTATATGGGACAGAAAATAATGAAAAACTGTTTTTT. The chain joins TRBV18 to TRBJ1-4, with 7 bases aligning to TRBD1. Germline V gene data show CDR1 as KGHSH and CDR2 as LQKENI. V shed 4 bases, J shed 4 bases, and the junction held 9 bases outside the gene matches. This CDR3 has 16 amino acids.

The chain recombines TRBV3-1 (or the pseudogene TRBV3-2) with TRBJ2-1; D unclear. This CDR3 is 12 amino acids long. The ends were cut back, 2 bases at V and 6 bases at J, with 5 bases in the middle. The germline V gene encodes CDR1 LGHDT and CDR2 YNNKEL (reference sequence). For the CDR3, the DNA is TGTGCCAGCAGCCAACGTTCCAATGAGCAGTTCTTC. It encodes CASSQRSNEQFF.

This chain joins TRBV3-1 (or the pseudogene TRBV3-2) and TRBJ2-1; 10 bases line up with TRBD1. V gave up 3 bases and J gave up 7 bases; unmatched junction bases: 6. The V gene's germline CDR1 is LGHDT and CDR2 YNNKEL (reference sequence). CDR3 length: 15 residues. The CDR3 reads CASSQGDRGRNEQFF. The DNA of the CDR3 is TGTGCCAGCAGCCAGGGAGACAGGGGGCGGAATGAGCAGTTCTTC.

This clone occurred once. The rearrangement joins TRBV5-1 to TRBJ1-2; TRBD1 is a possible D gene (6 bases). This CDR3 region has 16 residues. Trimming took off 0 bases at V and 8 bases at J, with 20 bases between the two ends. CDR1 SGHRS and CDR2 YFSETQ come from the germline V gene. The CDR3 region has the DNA TGCGCCAGCAGCTTGGTTTCCGGGGGCGGGGGAGACGGCTACACCTTC. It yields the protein CASSLVSGGGGDGYTF.

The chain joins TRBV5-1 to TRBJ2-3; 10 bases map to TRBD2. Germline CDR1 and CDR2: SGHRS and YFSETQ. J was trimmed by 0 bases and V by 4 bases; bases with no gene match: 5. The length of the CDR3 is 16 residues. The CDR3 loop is CASSITSGMSTDTQYF. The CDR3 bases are TGCGCCAGCAGCATCACTAGCGGGATGAGCACAGATACGCAGTATTTT. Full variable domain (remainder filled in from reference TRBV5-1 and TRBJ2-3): KAGVTQTPRYLIKTRGQQVTLSCSPISGHRSVSWYQQTPGQGLQFLFEYFSETQRNKGNFPGRFSGRQFSNSRSEMNVSTLELGDSALYLCASSITSGMSTDTQYFGPGTRLTVL.

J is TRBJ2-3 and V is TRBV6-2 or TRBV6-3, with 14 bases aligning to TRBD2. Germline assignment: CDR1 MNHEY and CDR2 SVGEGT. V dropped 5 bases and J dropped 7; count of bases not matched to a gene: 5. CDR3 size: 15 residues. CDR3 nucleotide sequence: TGTGCCAGCAGTAAAGGACTAGCGGGAGGAAATACGCAGTATTTT. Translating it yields CASSKGLAGGNTQYF.

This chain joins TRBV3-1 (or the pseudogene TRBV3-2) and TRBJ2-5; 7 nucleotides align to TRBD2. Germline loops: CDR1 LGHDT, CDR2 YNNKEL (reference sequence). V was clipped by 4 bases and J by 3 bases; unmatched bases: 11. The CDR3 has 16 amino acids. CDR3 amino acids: CASSPGIGAGKETQYF. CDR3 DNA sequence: TGTGCCAGCAGCCCCGGGATAGGAGCGGGGAAAGAGACCCAGTACTTC.

In DNA form, the CDR3 reads TGTGCCAGCAGTTATCAGGGTGGCCAGCCCCAGCATTTT. Protein: CASSYQGGQPQHF. The chain joins TRBV6-2 or TRBV6-3 to TRBJ1-5; D perhaps matches TRBD1 (5 bases). CDR1 MNHEY and CDR2 SVGEGT come from the germline V gene. Between the trimmed V and J ends, which lost 3 bases and 7 bases, there was a span of 10 bases. The CDR3 sequence is 13 residues long.

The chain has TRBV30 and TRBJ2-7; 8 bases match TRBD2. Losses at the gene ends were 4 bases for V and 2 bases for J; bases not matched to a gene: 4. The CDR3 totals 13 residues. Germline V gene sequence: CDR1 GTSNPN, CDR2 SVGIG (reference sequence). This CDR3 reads CAWTSGFTYEQYF. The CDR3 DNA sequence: TGTGCCTGGACTAGCGGGTTTACCTACGAGCAGTACTTC. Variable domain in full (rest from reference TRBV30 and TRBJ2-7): SQTIHQWPATLVQPVGSPLSLECTVEGTSNPNLYWYRQAAGRGLQLLFYSVGIGQISSEVPQNLSASRPQDRQFILSSKKLLLSDSGFYLCAWTSGFTYEQYFGPGTRLTVT.

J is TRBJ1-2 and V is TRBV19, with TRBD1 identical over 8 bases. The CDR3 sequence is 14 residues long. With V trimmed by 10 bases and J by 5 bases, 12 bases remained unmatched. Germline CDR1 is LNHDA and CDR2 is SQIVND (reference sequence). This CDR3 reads CATGQGRTRYGYTF. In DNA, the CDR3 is TGTGCCACAGGACAGGGTCGCACCCGATATGGCTACACCTTC.

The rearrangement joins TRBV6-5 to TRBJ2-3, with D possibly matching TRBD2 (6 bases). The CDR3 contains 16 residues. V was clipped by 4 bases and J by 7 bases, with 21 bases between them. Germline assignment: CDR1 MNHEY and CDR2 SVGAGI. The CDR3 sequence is CASSSGLPGPLHTQYF. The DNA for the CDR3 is TGTGCCAGCAGTTCGGGACTCCCGGGCCCCTTGCATACGCAGTATTTT.

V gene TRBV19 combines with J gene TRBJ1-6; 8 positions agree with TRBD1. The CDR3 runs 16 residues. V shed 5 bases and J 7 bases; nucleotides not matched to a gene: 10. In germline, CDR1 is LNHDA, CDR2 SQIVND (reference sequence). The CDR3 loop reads CASSSHPGQVNSPLHF. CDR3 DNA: TGTGCCAGTAGTTCACACCCGGGACAGGTGAATTCACCCCTCCACTTT.

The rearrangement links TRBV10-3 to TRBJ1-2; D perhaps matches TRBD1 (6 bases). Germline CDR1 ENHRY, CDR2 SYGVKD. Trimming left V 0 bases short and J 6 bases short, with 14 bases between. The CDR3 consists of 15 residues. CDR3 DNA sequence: TGTGCCATCAGTGAGTCGACAGGTTGGGCGGATGGCTACACCTTC. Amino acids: CAISESTGWADGYTF.

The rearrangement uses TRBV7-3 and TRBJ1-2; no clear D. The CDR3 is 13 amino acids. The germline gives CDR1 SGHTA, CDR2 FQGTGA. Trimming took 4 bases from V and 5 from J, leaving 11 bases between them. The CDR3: CASSSRAGYGYTF. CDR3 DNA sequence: TGTGCCAGCAGCTCCCGAGCGGGGTATGGCTACACCTTC.

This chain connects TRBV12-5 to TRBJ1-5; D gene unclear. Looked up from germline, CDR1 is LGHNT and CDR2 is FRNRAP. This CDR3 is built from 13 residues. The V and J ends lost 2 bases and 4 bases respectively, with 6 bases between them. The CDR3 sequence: CASGLSENQPQHF. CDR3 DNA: TGTGCTAGTGGTTTGTCAGAAAATCAGCCCCAGCATTTT. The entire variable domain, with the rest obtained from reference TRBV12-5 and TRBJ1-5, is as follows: DARVTQTPRHKVTEMGQEVTMRCQPILGHNTVFWYRQTMMQGLELLAYFRNRAPLDDSGMPKDRFSAEMPDATLATLKIQPSEPRDSAVYFCASGLSENQPQHFGDGTRLSIL.

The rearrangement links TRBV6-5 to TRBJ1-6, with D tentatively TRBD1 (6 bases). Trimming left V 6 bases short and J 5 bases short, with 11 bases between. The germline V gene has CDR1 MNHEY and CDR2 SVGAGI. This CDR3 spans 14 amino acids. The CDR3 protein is CASSRDTNNSPLHF. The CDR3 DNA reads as TGTGCCAGCAGCAGGGACACCAATAATTCACCCCTCCACTTT.

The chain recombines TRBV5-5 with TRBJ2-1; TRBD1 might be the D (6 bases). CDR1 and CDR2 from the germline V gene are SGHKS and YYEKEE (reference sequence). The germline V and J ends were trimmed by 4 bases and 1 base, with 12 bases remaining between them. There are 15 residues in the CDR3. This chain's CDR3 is CASSPRGDSYNEQFF. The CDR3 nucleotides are TGTGCCAGCAGCCCCAGGGGCGATTCCTACAATGAGCAGTTCTTC.

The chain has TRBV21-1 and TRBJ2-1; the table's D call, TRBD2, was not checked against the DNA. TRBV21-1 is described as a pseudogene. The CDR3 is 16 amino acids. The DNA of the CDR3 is TGTGCCAGCAGCATTCTTATAGCGGGATTATACAATGAGCAGTTCTTC. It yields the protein CASSILIAGLYNEQFF.

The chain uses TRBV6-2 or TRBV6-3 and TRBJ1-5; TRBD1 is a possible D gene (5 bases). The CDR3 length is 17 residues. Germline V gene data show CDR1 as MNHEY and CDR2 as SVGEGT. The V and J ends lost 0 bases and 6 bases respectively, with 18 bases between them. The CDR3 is CASSYSVRAGSLQPQHF. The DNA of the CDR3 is TGTGCCAGCAGTTACTCGGTTCGGGCAGGGTCTCTTCAGCCCCAGCATTTT.

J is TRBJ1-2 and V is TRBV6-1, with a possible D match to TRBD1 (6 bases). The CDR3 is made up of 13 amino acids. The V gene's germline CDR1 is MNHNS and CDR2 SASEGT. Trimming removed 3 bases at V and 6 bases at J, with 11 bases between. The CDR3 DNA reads TGTGCCAGCAGTGACCGACAGGCTCATGGCTACACCTTC. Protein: CASSDRQAHGYTF.

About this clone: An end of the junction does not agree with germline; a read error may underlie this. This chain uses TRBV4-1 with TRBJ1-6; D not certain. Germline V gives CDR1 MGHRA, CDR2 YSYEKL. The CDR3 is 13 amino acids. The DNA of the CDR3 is TGCGCCAGCAGCCAAGATATAATGAGTTACCGCGACTTT. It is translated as CASSQDIMSYRDF.